A single sample is the source of the 11 T cell receptor beta chains below, sequenced in a study of blood T cell repertoires in COVID-19. Using immunoSEQ multiplex PCR, the repertoire was profiled, and TCRdb retains in-frame clones only, with some absent. The sample comprises 9,700 or so clones, approximately 78% of which are singletons, and 24% rests with the top ten. The sequencing sample was made of peripheral blood. These receptors were taken from a man aged 55 to 70 with active COVID-19.

The chain employs TRBV28 and TRBJ1-6; tentative D call: TRBD1 (5 bases). V was trimmed by 11 bases and J by 7 bases, leaving 18 bases between them. The CDR3 is 14 amino acids. Germline V gives CDR1 MDHEN, CDR2 SYDVKM. DNA for the CDR3: TGTGCCTGCGTGGGGGGAAGGGAGAATTCACCCCTCCACTTT. The encoded protein is CACVGGRENSPLHF. Supplemented by reference TRBV28 and TRBJ1-6, the full variable domain reads DVKVTQSSRYLVKRTGEKVFLECVQDMDHENMFWYRQDPGLGLRLIYFSYDVKMKEKGDIPEGYSVSREKKERFSLILESASTNQTSMYLCACVGGRENSPLHFGNGTRLTVT.

Here the CDR3 reads CASISLSAGSNEQYF. The CDR3 DNA reads TGTGCCAGCATCTCCCTCTCCGCGGGATCTAACGAGCAGTACTTC. The V call is TRBV27, the J call TRBJ2-7, with D maybe TRBD2 (6 bases). Trimming removed 7 bases at V and 5 bases at J, with 21 bases between. The CDR3 is made up of 15 amino acids. The germline CDR1 and CDR2 sequences are MNHEY and SMNVEV (reference sequence).

V gene TRBV3-1 (or the pseudogene TRBV3-2) combines with J gene TRBJ2-7, with TRBD2 matching 9 bases. With V trimmed by 8 bases and J by 0 bases, 8 bases remained unmatched. Germline V gene lookup returns CDR1 LGHDT and CDR2 YNNKEL (reference sequence). This CDR3 has 15 amino acids. This chain's CDR3 is CASQKGRGGSYEQYF. In DNA form, the CDR3 reads TGTGCCAGCCAAAAGGGGCGGGGGGGCTCCTACGAGCAGTACTTC.

The rearrangement uses TRBV2 and TRBJ2-3; TRBD1 aligns across 7 bases. Germline assignment: CDR1 SNHLY and CDR2 FYNNEI. This CDR3 has 13 amino acids. V trimming: 4 bases; J trimming: 4 bases; junction bases outside the gene matches: 2. The CDR3 nucleotides are TGTGCCAGCAGTGGAGGGGGCGCAGATACGCAGTATTTT. It is translated as CASSGGGADTQYF.

The V call is TRBV5-1, the J call TRBJ1-5; 12 positions agree with TRBD1. Trimming took 4 bases from V and 7 from J; bases not matched to a gene: 6. CDR1 and CDR2 (germline): SGHRS, YFSETQ. The CDR3 length is 15 residues. CDR3 coding DNA: TGCGCCAGCAGCGAGGGACAGGGGGCATGGCAGCCCCAGCATTTT. Residues: CASSEGQGAWQPQHF.

V is TRBV2 and J is TRBJ2-7; 12 bases agree with TRBD2. Unmatched junction bases numbered 7, after V lost 6 bases and J lost 4 bases. Germline CDR1 is SNHLY and CDR2 is FYNNEI. This CDR3 has 15 residues. This CDR3 is CASREILAGGYEQYF. CDR3 DNA: TGTGCCAGCAGGGAGATTCTAGCGGGAGGGTACGAGCAGTACTTC.

A few counts support this clone. The chain uses TRBV19 and TRBJ2-7, with 11 bases fitting TRBD2. The CDR3 is made up of 15 amino acids. CDR1 and CDR2 from the germline V gene are LNHDA and SQIVND (reference sequence). J was trimmed by 4 bases and V by 6 bases; bases with no gene match: 8. This chain's CDR3 is CASSYGGLAAYEQYF. The CDR3 DNA is TGTGCCAGTAGCTACGGGGGACTAGCGGCATACGAGCAGTACTTC.

V gene TRBV7-3 combines with J gene TRBJ2-1; 10 positions agree with TRBD1. V was clipped by 6 bases and J by 7 bases; unmatched bases: 9. Germline V CDR1 and CDR2: SGHTA, FQGTGA. The CDR3 loop spans 15 amino acids. The CDR3 sequence is CASSPGTGALNEQFF. CDR3 nucleotides: TGTGCCAGCAGTCCCGGGACAGGGGCCCTTAATGAGCAGTTCTTC.

This clone was observed a handful of times. This chain connects TRBV28 to TRBJ2-1, with 7 bases identical to TRBD2. The length of the CDR3 is 13 residues. J gave up 10 bases and V 1 base, and 4 bases lay outside the gene matches. Per the germline V gene, CDR1 is MDHEN and CDR2 is SYDVKM. CDR3 nucleotide sequence: TGTGCCAGCAGTTTATCGGGAGGAGAGGAGCAGTTCTTC. Translating gives CASSLSGGEEQFF.

V gene TRBV11-2 combines with J gene TRBJ2-5; 9 bases are shared with TRBD2. CDR3 length equals 15 residues. Germline CDR1 is SGHAT and CDR2 is FQNNGV. Losses at the gene ends were 3 bases for V and 1 base for J; bases not matched to a gene: 3. The CDR3 here is CASSLWRGGQETQYF. CDR3 sequence (DNA): TGTGCCAGCAGCTTGTGGCGGGGGGGCCAAGAGACCCAGTACTTC. Full variable domain (outside the CDR3, taken from reference TRBV11-2 and TRBJ2-5): EAGVAQSPRYKIIEKRQSVAFWCNPISGHATLYWYQQILGQGPKLLIQFQNNGVVDDSQLPKDRFSAERLKGVDSTLKIQPAKLEDSAVYLCASSLWRGGQETQYFGPGTRLLVL.

V gene TRBV7-6 combines with J gene TRBJ2-3; 9 bases map to TRBD2. Losses at the gene ends were 3 bases for V and 2 bases for J; bases not matched to a gene: 3. The CDR3 is 15 amino acids. Germline V lookup: CDR1 SGHVS, CDR2 FNYEAQ. CDR3 DNA sequence: TGTGCCAGCAGCTTCCTAGCGGGGTCCACAGATACGCAGTATTTT. The encoded protein is CASSFLAGSTDTQYF.